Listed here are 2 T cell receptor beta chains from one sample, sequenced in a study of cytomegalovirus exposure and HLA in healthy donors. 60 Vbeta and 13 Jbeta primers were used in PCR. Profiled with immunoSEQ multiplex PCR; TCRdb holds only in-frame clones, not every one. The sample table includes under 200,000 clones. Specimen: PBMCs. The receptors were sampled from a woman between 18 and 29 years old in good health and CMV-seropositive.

In DNA, the CDR3 is TGTGCCAGCAGCGCAAACGGACAGGGCTACGAGCAGTACTTC. Its translation: CASSANGQGYEQYF. The V and J genes are TRBV5-8 and TRBJ2-7; 8 bases match TRBD1. V gave up 4 bases and J gave up 3 bases; unmatched junction bases: 6. The CDR3 contains 14 residues. Germline V gene sequence: CDR1 SGHTS, CDR2 YDEGEE.

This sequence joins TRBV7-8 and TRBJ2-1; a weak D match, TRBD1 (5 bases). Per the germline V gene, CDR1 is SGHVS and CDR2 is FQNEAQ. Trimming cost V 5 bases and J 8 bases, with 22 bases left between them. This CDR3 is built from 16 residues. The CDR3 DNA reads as TGTGCCAGCAGCGTGACAGCTGATTCCCCCCGCTATGAGCAGTTCTTC. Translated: CASSVTADSPRYEQFF.